Each of the 26 T cell receptor beta chains below was sequenced from the same sample in a study of T-cell reconstitution after alpha-beta-depleted transplantation in children. The TCRbeta library incorporated unique molecular identifiers. TCRdb re-analysed the PCR reads in MiXCR, keeping a single row per CDR3 protein. This sample has some 340,000 distinct CDR3 sequences, with approximately 10% found just once. The sequencing here drew on PBMCs from the stem cell graft donor, taken from the stem cell graft. The receptors here all came from a human donor who donated a stem cell graft to a child with acute lymphoblastic leukemia.

Comment on this clonotype: This likely comes from a read error, as the CDR3 has no conserved phenylalanine or tryptophan at its end. The gene calls are TRBV4-1 and TRBJ2-1, with 8 bases fitting TRBD2. The CDR3 is made up of 15 amino acids. V dropped 4 bases and J dropped 3; count of bases not matched to a gene: 5. Per germline, CDR1 MGHRA and CDR2 YSYEKL. The CDR3 region is CASSPRAGVYNEQFS. The DNA for the CDR3 is TGCGCCAGCAGCCCCCGAGCGGGAGTCTACAATGAGCAGTTCTCC.

This chain uses TRBV27 with TRBJ1-1; no definite D call. Looked up from germline, CDR1 is MNHEY and CDR2 is SMNVEV (reference sequence). The CDR3 has 14 amino acids. V dropped 3 bases and J dropped 5 bases, with 13 bases sitting between them. The CDR3 here is CASSFAGRTTEAFF. DNA of the CDR3: TGTGCCAGCAGTTTCGCCGGACGGACGACTGAAGCTTTCTTT.

The chain uses TRBV20-1 and TRBJ2-1, with TRBD2 identical over 13 bases. This CDR3 contains 15 residues. Losses at the gene ends were 5 bases for V and 3 bases for J; bases not matched to a gene: 4. Germline V gene data show CDR1 as DFQATT and CDR2 as SNEGSKA (reference sequence). CDR3 DNA sequence: TGCAGTGCTGCCCGACTAGCGGGAGGCTACAATGAGCAGTTCTTC. As protein: CSAARLAGGYNEQFF.

This clonotype was found many times. The chain is built from TRBV9 and TRBJ2-1; 8 nucleotides line up with TRBD1. Trimming removed 3 bases from V and 5 bases from J; junction bases left unmatched: 7. The germline CDR1 and CDR2 sequences are SGDLS and YYNGEE. This CDR3 is built from 15 residues. The CDR3 coding sequence is TGTGCCAGCAGCGGGGGGGACAGGCAAGACAATGAGCAGTTCTTC. This codes for CASSGGDRQDNEQFF.

The sample holds a few counts of this clonotype. The V and J genes are TRBV27 and TRBJ2-6; D assignment may be TRBD1 or TRBD2 (5 bases each). From germline, CDR1 is MNHEY and CDR2 SMNVEV (reference sequence). Trimming removed 2 bases at V and 11 bases at J, with 16 bases between. This CDR3 comprises 15 residues. The DNA for the CDR3 is TGTGCCAGCAGTTTAGGTCAGGGAGCGTTTGACGTCCTGACTTTC. This sequence encodes CASSLGQGAFDVLTF. Variable domain in full (rest from reference TRBV27 and TRBJ2-6): EAQVTQNPRYLITVTGKKLTVTCSQNMNHEYMSWYRQDPGLGLRQIYYSMNVEVTDKGDVPEGYKVSRKEKRNFPLILESPSPNQTSLYFCASSLGQGAFDVLTFGAGSRLTVL.

The chain uses TRBV11-2 and TRBJ1-2; D might be TRBD1 (5 bases). The CDR3 is made up of 15 amino acids. The V and J ends lost 1 base and 0 bases respectively, with 9 bases between them. Germline V gives CDR1 SGHAT, CDR2 FQNNGV. Here the CDR3 DNA reads TGTGCCAGCAGCTTAGTTAAGGGGCCTAACTATGGCTACACCTTC. Protein: CASSLVKGPNYGYTF.

This clonotype was observed many times. V usage is TRBV3-1 and J usage is TRBJ2-5; 9 positions match TRBD1. This CDR3 has 13 residues. V trimming: 6 bases; J trimming: 3 bases; junction bases outside the gene matches: 2. Germline CDR1 reads LGHDT; CDR2 reads YNNKEL (reference sequence). CDR3 in amino acids: CASRRTGEETQYF. For the CDR3, the DNA is TGTGCCAGCAGGCGGACAGGGGAAGAGACCCAGTACTTC.

This clonotype was counted ten times or more. The chain has TRBV2 and TRBJ2-1; 12 nucleotides align to TRBD2. The V segment lost 6 bases and the J segment 7 bases; nucleotides outside the gene matches: 16. This CDR3 spans 18 amino acids. CDR1 and CDR2 from the germline V gene are SNHLY and FYNNEI. CDR3 bases: TGTGCCAGCAGGACACCGAACCCAACTAGCGGGAGGAGAAATGAGCAGTTCTTC. Translating gives CASRTPNPTSGRRNEQFF.

This clonotype was recorded a few times. The chain uses TRBV7-8 and TRBJ1-2; D call uncertain. Trimming shortened V by 1 base and J by 0 bases, and 15 bases separated the two germline ends. Germline loops: CDR1 SGHVS, CDR2 FQNEAQ. The CDR3 length is 17 residues. CDR3 protein: CASSLVGLQRANYGYTF. The CDR3 DNA follows: TGTGCCAGCAGCTTAGTAGGCCTCCAGAGAGCTAACTATGGCTACACCTTC.

This clonotype was seen more than once but under ten times. In nucleotides, the CDR3 is TGTGCCAGCAGCCCTAGAGGTTTGGGACAGGGAGGAGAGACCCAGTACTTC. This gives the protein CASSPRGLGQGGETQYF. The rearrangement links TRBV7-2 to TRBJ2-5; 9 nucleotides align to TRBD1. The CDR3 is made up of 17 amino acids. V lost 5 bases and J lost 4; bases outside the gene matches: 14. Germline V gives CDR1 SGHTA, CDR2 FQGNSA.

The sample holds many counts of this clonotype. V usage is TRBV6-6 and J usage is TRBJ2-7, with a possible D match to TRBD2 (6 bases). The V end lost 5 bases, the J end lost 6 bases, and 11 bases lay between the germline ends. Germline values: CDR1 MNHNY, CDR2 SVGAGI (reference sequence). The CDR3 length is 12 residues. CDR3 bases: TGTGCCAGCAGTATCAGGACTATCGAGCAGTACTTC. It translates to CASSIRTIEQYF.

The chain recombines TRBV29-1 with TRBJ2-2; D is perhaps TRBD1 or TRBD2 (5 bases each). CDR3 length equals 15 residues. Deletions cut 4 bases from V and 4 bases from J, with 16 bases between. Germline CDR1 and CDR2: SQVTM and ANQGSEA. The CDR3 is CSVGRGFGTTGELFF. CDR3 DNA: TGCAGCGTTGGCCGGGGATTTGGGACCACCGGGGAGCTGTTTTTT.

This clonotype was detected only a few times. The V call is TRBV18, the J call TRBJ1-6; possible D gene TRBD1, 6 bases. This CDR3 has 14 amino acids. The germline V and J ends were trimmed by 3 bases and 6 bases, with 9 bases remaining between them. Looked up from germline, CDR1 is KGHSH and CDR2 is LQKENI. The CDR3 protein is CASSPLDSNSPLHF. DNA of the CDR3: TGTGCCAGCTCACCGCTGGACAGTAATTCACCCCTCCACTTT.

This clonotype was seen a few times. The rearrangement uses TRBV5-1 and TRBJ1-1; 7 bases line up with TRBD1. Germline CDR1 reads SGHRS; CDR2 reads YFSETQ. J was trimmed by 1 base and V by 1 base; bases with no gene match: 7. The CDR3 consists of 16 residues. CDR3: CASSLRSGGRNTEAFF. As DNA, the CDR3 is TGCGCCAGCAGCTTGCGGTCAGGGGGGAGGAACACTGAAGCTTTCTTT. Together with reference TRBV5-1 and TRBJ1-1, the CDR3 gives the full variable domain: KAGVTQTPRYLIKTRGQQVTLSCSPISGHRSVSWYQQTPGQGLQFLFEYFSETQRNKGNFPGRFSGRQFSNSRSEMNVSTLELGDSALYLCASSLRSGGRNTEAFFGQGTRLTVV.

The chain employs TRBV5-6 and TRBJ2-1, with D unresolved. Germline CDR1 and CDR2: SGHDT and YYEEEE. This CDR3 has 15 residues. The V end was cut by 6 bases, the J end by 4 bases, with 17 bases between. CDR3 sequence: CASTPVARSYNEQFF. The CDR3 nucleotides read TGTGCCAGCACCCCGGTCGCCCGCTCGTACAATGAGCAGTTCTTC.

A few counts support this clonotype. The chain couples TRBV5-6 to TRBJ2-5; TRBD2 agrees at 7 bases. Unmatched junction bases numbered 3, after V lost 0 bases and J lost 1 base. This CDR3 region has 15 residues. The germline V gene encodes CDR1 SGHDT and CDR2 YYEEEE. CDR3 sequence reads: CASSLELALQETQYF. CDR3 bases: TGTGCCAGCAGCTTGGAACTAGCGCTCCAAGAGACCCAGTACTTC. Looking up the rest from reference TRBV5-6 and TRBJ2-5 gives the full variable domain: DAGVTQSPTHLIKTRGQQVTLRCSPKSGHDTVSWYQQALGQGPQFIFQYYEEEERQRGNFPDRFSGHQFPNYSSELNVNALLLGDSALYLCASSLELALQETQYFGPGTRLLVL.

This clonotype was found a few times. The rearrangement joins TRBV7-9 to TRBJ2-1, with D uncertain. V was clipped by 8 bases and J by 6 bases, with 17 bases between them. Germline V gene data show CDR1 as SEHNR and CDR2 as FQNEAQ (reference sequence). The CDR3 has 14 amino acids. In DNA, the CDR3 is TGTGCCAGCTCCCTAGGGCGCAGTATCAATGAGCAGTTCTTC. Translating gives CASSLGRSINEQFF.

This clonotype was seen more than once but under ten times. V and J are TRBV29-1 and TRBJ1-2; D perhaps matches TRBD1 (5 bases). V gave up 2 bases and J gave up 1 base, with 17 bases separating them. CDR1 is SQVTM, CDR2 ANQGSEA, per germline. The CDR3 covers 16 residues. The CDR3 protein is CSVEPSHGTFNYGYTF. DNA for the CDR3: TGCAGCGTTGAACCCTCCCACGGGACTTTTAACTATGGCTACACCTTC.

The rearrangement links TRBV9 to TRBJ1-3; no clear D. The V gene lost 6 bases and the J gene lost 0 bases, with 13 bases spanning the gap. The V gene's germline CDR1 is SGDLS and CDR2 YYNGEE. This CDR3 region has 15 residues. The CDR3: CASTADGSSGNTIYF. CDR3 sequence (DNA): TGTGCCAGCACCGCCGACGGGAGCTCTGGAAACACCATATATTTT. The entire variable domain, with the rest obtained from reference TRBV9 and TRBJ1-3, is as follows: DSGVTQTPKHLITATGQRVTLRCSPRSGDLSVYWYQQSLDQGLQFLIQYYNGEERAKGNILERFSAQQFPDLHSELNLSSLELGDSALYFCASTADGSSGNTIYFGEGSWLTVV.

This clonotype has a handful of counts. This chain links TRBV7-9 with TRBJ1-4; the match to TRBD1 covers 7 bases. Looked up from germline, CDR1 is SEHNR and CDR2 is FQNEAQ (reference sequence). Trimming cost V 3 bases and J 0 bases; bases outside gene matches: 4. This CDR3 has 16 amino acids. The CDR3, as DNA: TGTGCCAGCAGCTTGACAGGGACCTCAACTAATGAAAAACTGTTTTTT. Residues: CASSLTGTSTNEKLFF.

This clonotype occurred a few times. This chain connects TRBV11-2 to TRBJ1-1; 7 nucleotides align to TRBD1. Germline V gene sequence: CDR1 SGHAT, CDR2 FQNNGV. Trimming took 3 bases from V and 8 from J; bases not matched to a gene: 15. This CDR3 has 16 amino acids. The DNA of the CDR3 is TGTGCCAGCAGCTTCGGGCCCGGGACAGACTATCTGGAAGCTTTCTTT. Its translation: CASSFGPGTDYLEAFF.

The chain uses TRBV3-1 and TRBJ2-3, with unresolved D. V gave up 2 bases and J gave up 4 bases, with 16 bases separating them. From germline, CDR1 is LGHDT and CDR2 YNNKEL (reference sequence). The CDR3 length is 16 residues. The CDR3 loop is CASSQTAYLSPDTQYF. CDR3 nucleotides: TGTGCCAGCAGCCAAACCGCGTACCTGAGCCCAGATACGCAGTATTTT.

The chain links TRBV28 to TRBJ2-2, with 10 bases fitting TRBD2. V was clipped by 5 bases and J by 3 bases; unmatched bases: 21. Germline V gene data show CDR1 as MDHEN and CDR2 as SYDVKM. The CDR3 consists of 21 residues. CDR3 in DNA: TGTGCCAGCAGTCCCCGTACCCGGAGGACTAGCGGAGAGGGTTACACCGGGGAGCTGTTTTTT. It is translated as CASSPRTRRTSGEGYTGELFF.

This chain uses TRBV5-1 with TRBJ2-5; D gene ambiguous. The V and J ends lost 4 bases and 5 bases respectively, with 18 bases between them. Germline CDR1 SGHRS, CDR2 YFSETQ. The CDR3 consists of 15 residues. DNA of the CDR3: TGCGCCAGCAGCCCGCCGACCTCCGATATTGAGACCCAGTACTTC. The encoded protein is CASSPPTSDIETQYF.

This clonotype has more than one count but fewer than ten. The V and J genes are TRBV20-1 and TRBJ1-2; possibly TRBD1 for D (5 bases). Germline V CDR1 and CDR2: DFQATT, SNEGSKA (reference sequence). V lost 3 bases and J lost 4, with 12 bases in between. This CDR3 comprises 13 residues. The DNA for the CDR3 is TGCAGTGCTAGTAAGGGACCGGCCTATGGCTACACCTTC. As protein: CSASKGPAYGYTF.

This sequence joins TRBV5-1 and TRBJ2-7; D not resolved. The CDR3 has 12 amino acids. Between the trimmed V and J ends, which lost 0 bases and 5 bases, there was a span of 6 bases. Germline V lookup: CDR1 SGHRS, CDR2 YFSETQ. CDR3 sequence (DNA): TGCGCCAGCAGCTTGGTAGGGCACGAGCAGTACTTC. The encoded protein is CASSLVGHEQYF. The full variable domain, its missing parts supplied by reference TRBV5-1 and TRBJ2-7, is KAGVTQTPRYLIKTRGQQVTLSCSPISGHRSVSWYQQTPGQGLQFLFEYFSETQRNKGNFPGRFSGRQFSNSRSEMNVSTLELGDSALYLCASSLVGHEQYFGPGTRLTVT.